A selection of T cell receptor beta chains follows, all from one sample in a study of patients and donors after allogeneic stem cell transplantation. TCRdb reprocessed the RT-PCR reads with MiXCR, giving one entry per CDR3 protein. The sample has fewer than 250,000 distinct CDR3 sequences; over 12% are singletons. The specimen was blood, either unsorted or a sorted T cell fraction (not recorded which). The receptors come from a human donor who was either an allogeneic HSCT recipient or a stem cell or donor lymphocyte infusion donor (not recorded which). It is not recorded whose cells these are; they may come from a transplant donor. CDR3s include the opening cysteine and the closing phenylalanine or tryptophan. Each record gives: D gene, J gene, V gene, clone size, CDR3 protein, CDR3 DNA. The D gene is left open where the match is weak. Not all rows give a size; the values are once, few, many and, for expanded clones, a class.

- TRBJ2-1 TRBV5-5 many CASSRGQRQYNEQFF TGTGCCAGCAGCAGAGGACAGAGGCAATACAATGAGCAGTTCTTC
TRBD1 TRBJ2-7 TRBV16 few CASSQFSWTGQSEQYF TGTGCCAGCAGCCAATTTTCTTGGACAGGGCAATCCGAGCAGTACTTC
- TRBJ1-5 TRBV19 few CASSSLDEDQPQHF TGTGCCAGTAGCTCATTGGACGAGGATCAGCCCCAGCATTTT
TRBD1 TRBJ2-7 TRBV7-9 few CASSNRGQGGEQYF TGTGCCAGCAGCAACCGGGGACAGGGTGGCGAGCAGTACTTC
- TRBJ2-7 TRBV5-1 few CASSSKSSLAGGFYEQYF TGCGCCAGCAGCTCGAAATCCTCACTTGCCGGTGGCTTCTACGAGCAGTACTTC
- TRBJ2-7 TRBV21-1 few CASRTPRGTYEQYF TGTGCCAGCAGAACCCCCCGGGGAACCTACGAGCAGTACTTC
TRBD2 TRBJ2-5 TRBV20-1 - CSLSGTMQETQYF TGCAGCTTGAGCGGGACCATGCAGGAGACCCAGTACTTC
- TRBJ1-1 TRBV25-1 - CASSEWGNEAFF TGTGCCAGCAGTGAATGGGGGAATGAAGCTTTCTTT
TRBD1 TRBJ2-3 TRBV18 - CASSPIEVGTGGTDTQYF TGTGCCAGCTCACCAATCGAGGTCGGGACAGGGGGTACAGATACGCAGTATTTT
- TRBJ2-7 TRBV6-2/TRBV6-3 - CASSYAATSIYEQYF TGTGCCAGCAGTTACGCCGCAACTAGCATCTACGAGCAGTACTTC
- TRBJ2-2 TRBV5-1 many CASSTGQTGELFF TGCGCCAGCAGCACAGGACAGACCGGGGAGCTGTTTTTT
- TRBJ1-5 TRBV7-2 - CASSPGRSSNQPQHF TGTGCCAGCAGCCCGGGACGGAGTAGCAATCAGCCCCAGCATTTT
TRBD1 TRBJ2-5 TRBV5-8 - CASSPGTGLEETQYF TGTGCCAGCAGCCCCGGGACAGGGTTGGAAGAGACCCAGTACTTC
TRBD1 TRBJ1-1 TRBV27 few CASSLVFTGGLVNTEAFF TGTGCCAGCAGTTTAGTCTTCACAGGGGGCTTGGTGAACACTGAAGCTTTCTTT
- TRBJ1-1 TRBV29-1 many CSVVLGLLNTEAFF TGCAGCGTTGTTTTAGGACTCCTGAACACTGAAGCTTTCTTT
TRBD2 TRBJ2-3 TRBV6-2/TRBV6-3 few CATQGGGTGRDTQYF TGTGCCACCCAAGGCGGGGGAACTGGTAGAGATACGCAGTATTTT
- TRBJ2-7 TRBV20-1 many CSAREVEGEQYF TGCAGTGCTAGAGAGGTGGAAGGCGAGCAGTACTTC
TRBD1 TRBJ1-4 TRBV12-3/TRBV12-4 few CASRDTGVGEKLFF TGTGCCAGCAGGGACACAGGGGTGGGAGAAAAACTGTTTTTT
TRBD2 TRBJ2-2 TRBV5-1 - CASRSLAGVGTGELFF TGCGCCAGCAGGTCACTAGCGGGAGTGGGCACCGGGGAGCTGTTTTTT
- TRBJ2-3 TRBV5-1 many CASSLWTTTHTDTQYF TGCGCCAGCAGCTTGTGGACTACCACCCACACAGATACGCAGTATTTT
- TRBJ2-3 TRBV5-1 few CASSLERSSTDTQYF TGCGCCAGCAGCTTGGAGCGGTCGTCCACAGATACGCAGTATTTT
TRBD1 TRBJ1-2 TRBV24-1 - CATSDSGTDFSYTF TGTGCCACCAGTGACTCTGGGACAGACTTTAGCTACACCTTC
TRBD2 TRBJ2-7 TRBV7-2 many CASSRGLAGGLREQYF TGTGCCAGCAGCAGAGGACTAGCGGGAGGTCTCCGCGAGCAGTACTTC
- TRBJ1-5 TRBV6-1 few CASSGRRDGPQHF TGTGCCAGCAGTGGCCGGAGGGACGGTCCCCAGCATTTT
- TRBJ2-5 TRBV4-3 few CASSHSLARGEETQYF TGCGCCAGCAGCCATTCTCTAGCGAGGGGCGAAGAGACCCAGTACTTC
- TRBJ1-1 TRBV6-5 - CASSHGEQGAFF TGTGCCAGCAGTCACGGGGAACAGGGAGCTTTCTTT
TRBD2 TRBJ2-7 TRBV20-1 - CSASDGLALSYEQYF TGCAGTGCTAGCGATGGACTAGCCCTCTCCTACGAGCAGTACTTC
TRBD2 TRBJ2-5 TRBV6-1 - CASVRTSGSRETQYF TGTGCCAGCGTGCGGACTAGCGGGAGTAGGGAGACCCAGTACTTC
- TRBJ2-1 TRBV9 - CASSVGTLGGNEQFF TGTGCCAGCAGCGTAGGGACTTTAGGGGGGAATGAGCAGTTCTTC
- TRBJ1-1 TRBV7-3 many CASSLHGAGSNTEAFF TGTGCCAGCAGCTTACACGGGGCAGGCTCGAACACTGAAGCTTTCTTT
TRBD1 TRBJ1-3 TRBV6-1 - CASSATGQASSGNTIYF TGTGCCAGCAGTGCGACGGGACAGGCCAGCTCTGGAAACACCATATATTTT
- TRBJ2-2 TRBV25-1 few CASSVHWSGELFF TGTGCCAGCAGTGTCCACTGGTCGGGGGAGCTGTTTTTT
- TRBJ1-3 TRBV7-3 few CASGISGSGNTIYF TGTGCCAGCGGAATATCAGGGTCCGGAAACACCATATATTTT
TRBD1 TRBJ1-6 TRBV7-9 - CASSTWTGVNSPLHF TGTGCCAGCAGCACCTGGACAGGGGTAAATTCACCCCTCCACTTT
- TRBJ1-2 TRBV20-1 - CSAPAERDRDYTF TGCAGTGCCCCCGCCGAGAGAGACAGAGACTACACCTTC
TRBD1 TRBJ2-7 TRBV10-3 - CAISEQGQGAREQYF TGTGCCATCAGTGAGCAGGGACAGGGGGCGCGGGAGCAGTACTTC
TRBD2 TRBJ2-7 TRBV14 many CASSQEGLAGGGHEQYF TGTGCCAGCAGCCAAGAGGGGCTAGCGGGAGGTGGTCACGAGCAGTACTTC
- TRBJ1-1 TRBV12-3/TRBV12-4 few CASSLASTANLNTEAFF TGTGCCAGCAGTTTAGCTTCGACAGCGAATCTGAACACTGAAGCTTTCTTT
TRBD1 TRBJ1-2 TRBV18 - CASSSAHRGIGTF TGTGCCAGCTCATCAGCACACAGGGGGATTGGCACCTTC
TRBD1 TRBJ1-4 TRBV27 few CATLTGPNEKLFF TGTGCCACCCTGACAGGGCCTAATGAAAAACTGTTTTTT
TRBD2 TRBJ2-5 TRBV11-2 many CASSLDLAGPRETQYF TGTGCCAGCAGCTTAGATCTAGCGGGGCCGAGGGAGACCCAGTACTTC
- TRBJ1-3 TRBV3-1 - CASSQESWGNGNTIYF TGTGCCAGCAGCCAAGAATCTTGGGGTAACGGAAACACCATATATTTT
TRBD2 TRBJ2-5 TRBV12-3/TRBV12-4 many CASTQTGGGRGGETQYF TGTGCCAGCACACAGACCGGGGGGGGCAGGGGTGGAGAGACCCAGTACTTC
- TRBJ1-1 TRBV20-1 - CSASGGNKPEAFF TGCAGTGCTAGCGGGGGGAATAAGCCTGAAGCTTTCTTT
- TRBJ2-3 TRBV9 - CASSEGVGLLDTDTQYF TGTGCCAGCAGCGAGGGGGTAGGACTGCTTGACACAGATACGCAGTATTTT
- TRBJ1-1 TRBV9 few CASSVNGAGTEAFF TGTGCCAGCAGCGTAAACGGGGCGGGCACTGAAGCTTTCTTT
TRBD1 TRBJ1-6 TRBV7-6 few CASSSRDRGRASPLHF TGTGCCAGCAGCTCCCGGGACAGGGGTCGGGCCTCACCCCTCCACTTT
TRBD2 TRBJ2-7 TRBV29-1 many CSVTGTSGNSYEQYF TGCAGCGTAACTGGGACTAGCGGGAACTCCTACGAGCAGTACTTC
TRBD1 TRBJ1-5 TRBV6-1 few CASSRQGKSNQPQHF TGTGCCAGCAGTCGACAGGGGAAGAGCAATCAGCCCCAGCATTTT
TRBD2 TRBJ2-1 TRBV28 - CASSPWTSGGANEQFF TGTGCCAGCAGTCCTTGGACTAGCGGGGGGGCAAATGAGCAGTTCTTC
TRBD2 TRBJ2-5 TRBV5-1 few CASSPGLAGWETQYF TGCGCCAGCAGCCCGGGACTAGCGGGATGGGAGACCCAGTACTTC
- TRBJ2-3 TRBV10-3 few CAISGPVGAVTDTQYF TGTGCCATCAGTGGGCCGGTAGGGGCGGTTACAGATACGCAGTATTTT
- TRBJ2-3 TRBV5-1 many CASSLETRTDTQYF TGCGCCAGCAGCTTGGAGACTCGCACAGATACGCAGTATTTT
- TRBJ1-6 TRBV12-3/TRBV12-4 few CASSVSGTNNSPLHF TGTGCCAGCAGTGTCTCCGGGACGAATAATTCACCCCTCCACTTT